The clone carrying this T cell receptor (beta chain) was observed many times. Antigen unknown. A TCRbeta library incorporating unique molecular identifiers was prepared. TCRdb re-analysed the PCR reads in MiXCR, keeping a single row per CDR3 protein. Of around 370,000 distinct CDR3 sequences in the sample, around 15% were seen once. Unmatched junction bases numbered 4, after V lost 2 bases and J lost 10 bases. The CDR3 has 14 amino acids. The data were obtained in a study of T-cell reconstitution after alpha-beta-depleted transplantation in children. Study-wide points: The origin of high day-60 TCRbeta diversity in some patients lay in surviving recipient T cells and thymic progenitors. T-cell numbers and diversity one year post-transplant derived largely from freshly generated T cells. In patients about two months after transplant, alpha-beta T cells reportedly arose from several hundred expanded graft clones.

The chain employs TRBV12-3 or TRBV12-4 and TRBJ1-4; 10 bases fit TRBD1. This sequence originates from a male patient aged 2 to 10 who had a stem cell transplant for acute lymphoblastic leukemia, so the T cells may come from the graft donor. The specimen was PBMCs, mostly from graft donor cells, collected 360 days after TCRalphabeta/CD19-depleted stem cell transplant. This CDR3 reads CASSLRQGAGKLFF. CDR3 sequence (DNA): TGTGCCAGCAGTTTAAGACAGGGGGCAGGAAAACTGTTTTTT.